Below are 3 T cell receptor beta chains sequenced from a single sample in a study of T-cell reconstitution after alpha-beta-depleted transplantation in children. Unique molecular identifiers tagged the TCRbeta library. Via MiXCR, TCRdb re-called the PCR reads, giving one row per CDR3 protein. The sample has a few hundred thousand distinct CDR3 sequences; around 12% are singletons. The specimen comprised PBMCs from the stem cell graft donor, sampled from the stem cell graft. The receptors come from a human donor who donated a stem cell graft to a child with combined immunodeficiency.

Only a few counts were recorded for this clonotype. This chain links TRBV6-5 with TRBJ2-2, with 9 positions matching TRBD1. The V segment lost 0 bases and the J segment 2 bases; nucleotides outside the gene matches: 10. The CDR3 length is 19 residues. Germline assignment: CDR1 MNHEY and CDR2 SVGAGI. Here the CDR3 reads CASSYSDFPGQGNTGELFF. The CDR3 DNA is TGTGCCAGCAGTTACTCAGACTTTCCGGGACAGGGAAACACCGGGGAGCTGTTTTTT.

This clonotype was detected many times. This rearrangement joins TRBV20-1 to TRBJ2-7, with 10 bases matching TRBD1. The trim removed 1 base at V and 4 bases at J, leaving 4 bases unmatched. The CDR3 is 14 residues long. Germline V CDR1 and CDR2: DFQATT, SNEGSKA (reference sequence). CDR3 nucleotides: TGCAGTGCTAGAGGGGGACAGGGGATTTACGAGCAGTACTTC. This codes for CSARGGQGIYEQYF.

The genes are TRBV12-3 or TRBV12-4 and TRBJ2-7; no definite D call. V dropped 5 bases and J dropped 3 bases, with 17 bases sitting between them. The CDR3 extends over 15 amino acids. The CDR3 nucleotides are TGTGCCAGCAGTCTCTGGCCCTGGGTCGGCTACGAGCAGTACTTC. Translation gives CASSLWPWVGYEQYF.